The sequence of this TCR beta chain was determined in a study of blood T cell repertoires in COVID-19. Trimming took 8 bases from V and 7 from J; bases not matched to a gene: 4. This CDR3 is 13 amino acids long. Germline V lookup: CDR1 LGHDT, CDR2 YNNKEL (reference sequence). Profiled with immunoSEQ multiplex PCR; TCRdb holds only in-frame clones, not every one. Here the sample spans 30,000 to 40,000 clones, roughly 81% being singletons. The chain couples TRBV3-1 (or the pseudogene TRBV3-2) to TRBJ2-1; 11 bases are shared with TRBD2. The TCR was taken from a human donor in a cohort sampled during active COVID-19. Sequenced: peripheral blood. In DNA, the CDR3 is TGTGCCAGCGGGTCTAGCGGGGGGAATGAGCAGTTCTTC. Amino acids: CASGSSGGNEQFF.